These 3 T cell receptor beta chains were all obtained from the same sample, sequenced in a study of vaccination and CD4 T cells after COVID-19. Treatment: approximately nine-day PBMC culture with coronavirus spike peptide pools or control peptides (ViraFEST assay). These receptors have no known antigen. Sequence data for DNA of cultured CD4+ T cells were generated by the Oncomine TCR Beta short-read assay. TCRdb re-derived calls from the PCR reads in MiXCR, one entry per CDR3 protein. In the table there are 15,000 or so distinct CDR3 sequences, 39% of which are singletons. The sequencing used CD4+ T cells from blood, cultured in vitro, collected before SARS-CoV-2 vaccination. The receptors stem from a human donor who had recovered from COVID-19.

This chain links TRBV5-4 with TRBJ2-2; D gene ambiguous. V was pared by 5 bases and J by 0 bases, with 8 bases between. The CDR3 is made up of 14 amino acids. From germline, CDR1 is SGHNT and CDR2 YYREEE (reference sequence). CDR3 coding DNA: TGTGCCAGCAGAGCATTAACGAACACCGGGGAGCTGTTTTTT. Protein sequence: CASRALTNTGELFF.

This clonotype was detected only a few times. CDR3 coding DNA: TGTGCCAGCAGCCCCCAGGCAGGGACGAATGGCTACACCTTC. Its protein is CASSPQAGTNGYTF. The chain links TRBV7-2 to TRBJ1-2; TRBD1 might be the D (5 bases). The CDR3 covers 14 residues. Germline V gene lookup returns CDR1 SGHTA and CDR2 FQGNSA. Between the trimmed V and J ends, which lost 5 bases and 6 bases, there was a span of 16 bases.

This clonotype was seen more than once but under ten times. The chain has TRBV6-5 and TRBJ1-1; 12 bases align to TRBD1. V trimming: 4 bases; J trimming: 3 bases; junction bases outside the gene matches: 6. This CDR3 spans 16 amino acids. CDR1 MNHEY and CDR2 SVGAGI come from the germline V gene. CDR3 sequence reads: CASSLGQGARDTEAFF. CDR3 nucleotide sequence: TGTGCCAGCAGTTTGGGACAGGGGGCGCGGGACACTGAAGCTTTCTTT.